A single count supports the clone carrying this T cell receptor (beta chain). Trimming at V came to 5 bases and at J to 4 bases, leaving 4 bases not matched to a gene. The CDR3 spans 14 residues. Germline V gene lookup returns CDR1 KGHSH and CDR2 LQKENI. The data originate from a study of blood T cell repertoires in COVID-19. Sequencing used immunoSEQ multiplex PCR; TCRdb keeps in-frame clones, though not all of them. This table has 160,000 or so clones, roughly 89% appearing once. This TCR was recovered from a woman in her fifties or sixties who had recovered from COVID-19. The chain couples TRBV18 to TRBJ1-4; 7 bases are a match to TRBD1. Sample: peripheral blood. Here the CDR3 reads CASSTDRSNEKLFF. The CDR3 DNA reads TGTGCCAGCTCAACGGACAGGAGTAATGAAAAACTGTTTTTT.